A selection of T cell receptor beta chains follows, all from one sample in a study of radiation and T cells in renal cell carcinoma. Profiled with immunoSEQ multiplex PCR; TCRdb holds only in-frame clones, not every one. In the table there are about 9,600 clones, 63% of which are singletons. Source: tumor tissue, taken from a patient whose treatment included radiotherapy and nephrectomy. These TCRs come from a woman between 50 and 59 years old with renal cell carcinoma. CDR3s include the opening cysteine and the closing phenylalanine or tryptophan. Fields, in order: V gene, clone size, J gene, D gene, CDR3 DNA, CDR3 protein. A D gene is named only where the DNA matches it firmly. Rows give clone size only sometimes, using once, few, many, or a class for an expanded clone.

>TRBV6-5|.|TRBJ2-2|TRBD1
TGTGCCAGCAGTTGGGACAGGGTTACCGGGGAGCTGTTTTTT
CASSWDRVTGELFF
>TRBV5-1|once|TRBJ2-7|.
TGCGCCAGCAGCTCCGGAGCGTCTAATATAGACGAGCAGTACTTC
CASSSGASNIDEQYF
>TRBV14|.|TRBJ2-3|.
TGTGCCAGCAGCCAAGATCTCGGAGCGGATCCCCCAGATACGCAGTATTTT
CASSQDLGADPPDTQYF
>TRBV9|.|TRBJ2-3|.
TGTGCCAGCAGCGTAGAAGGCAACCGACTTTTTGGGGATACGCAGTATTTT
CASSVEGNRLFGDTQYF
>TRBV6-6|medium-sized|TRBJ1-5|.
TGTGCCAGCTCTCTCGCACAGGGAGGTCAGCCCCAGCATTTT
CASSLAQGGQPQHF
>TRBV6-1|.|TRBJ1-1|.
TGTGCCAGCACTCGGACAGCCTTTAAACCCACTGAAGCTTTCTTT
CASTRTAFKPTEAFF
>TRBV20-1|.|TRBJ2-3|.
TGCAGTGCTCAGCCCCGAGATACGCAGTATTTT
CSAQPRDTQYF
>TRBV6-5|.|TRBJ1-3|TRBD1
TGTGCCAGCAGTTCAAGGGGGCAGGGAAACACCATATATTTT
CASSSRGQGNTIYF
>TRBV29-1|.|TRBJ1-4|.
TGCAGCGCAAAAGGGGTTATGGCTAATGAAAAACTGTTTTTT
CSAKGVMANEKLFF
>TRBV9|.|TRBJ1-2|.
TGTGCCAGCAGCGTAGACAGTGTGCGTTATGGCTACACCTTC
CASSVDSVRYGYTF
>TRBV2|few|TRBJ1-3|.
TGTGCCAGCAGTGAAGGTGGCCGGGGAATATATTTT
CASSEGGRGIYF
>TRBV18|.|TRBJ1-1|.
TGTGCCAGCTCACCAGAATATATGAACACTGAAGCTTTCTTT
CASSPEYMNTEAFF
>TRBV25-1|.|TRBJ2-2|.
TGTGCCAGCAGGTTTGAGGGATCCTGGACCGGGGAGCTGTTTTTT
CASRFEGSWTGELFF
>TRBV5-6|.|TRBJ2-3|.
TGTGCCAGCAGCTTGAGGGGCACAGATACGCAGTATTTT
CASSLRGTDTQYF
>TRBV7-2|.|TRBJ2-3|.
TGTGCCAGCAGCTCAGGGAAACTAAGCACAGATACGCAGTATTTT
CASSSGKLSTDTQYF
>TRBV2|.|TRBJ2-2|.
TGTGCCAGCAGACGGGGCCGGAACACCGGGGAGCTGTTTTTT
CASRRGRNTGELFF
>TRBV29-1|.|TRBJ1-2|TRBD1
TGCAGCGTTGATAGCGGACAGGGAGGGATTTACTATGGCTACACCTTC
CSVDSGQGGIYYGYTF
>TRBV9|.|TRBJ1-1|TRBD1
TGTGCCAGCAGCCCTGAGGGGGCACTGAACACTGAAGCTTTCTTT
CASSPEGALNTEAFF
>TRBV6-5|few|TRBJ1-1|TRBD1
TGTGCCAGCCACCGGACAGGGGAAGCTTTCTTT
CASHRTGEAFF
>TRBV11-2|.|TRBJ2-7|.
TGTGCCAGCAGCTCGACCCGGGGTAAGAACTACGAGCAGTACTTC
CASSSTRGKNYEQYF
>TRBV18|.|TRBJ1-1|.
TGTGCCAGCTCACCACCGTTCGGGGTGAACACTGAAGCTTTCTTT
CASSPPFGVNTEAFF
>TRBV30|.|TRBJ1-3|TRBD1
TGTGCCTGGAGTCTCGGGACAGGGGCTGGAAACACCATATATTTT
CAWSLGTGAGNTIYF
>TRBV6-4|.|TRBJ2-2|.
TGTGCCAGCAGTGACAGGAACACCGGGGAGCTGTTTTTT
CASSDRNTGELFF
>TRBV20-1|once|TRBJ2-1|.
TGCAGTGCTAGGGACTTCGAGCAGTTCTTC
CSARDFEQFF
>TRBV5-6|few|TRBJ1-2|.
TGTGCCAGCAGCCCGGTTCCCTGGTTCTTAGGTGGCTACACCTTC
CASSPVPWFLGGYTF
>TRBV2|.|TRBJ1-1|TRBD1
TGTGCCAGCAGTGTATATCAGGGGGGCACTGAAGCTTTCTTT
CASSVYQGGTEAFF
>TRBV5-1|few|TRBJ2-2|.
TGCGCCAGCAGAGAAGGGACCGCGAACACCGGGGAGCTGTTTTTT
CASREGTANTGELFF
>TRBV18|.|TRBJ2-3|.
TGTGCCAGCTCACCGGATGGGAGCACAGATACGCAGTATTTT
CASSPDGSTDTQYF
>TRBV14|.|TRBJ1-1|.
TGTGCCAGCAGCCGACTTACCCATACAAGGACTGAAGCTTTCTTT
CASSRLTHTRTEAFF
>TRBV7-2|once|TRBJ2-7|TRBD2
TGTGCCAGCAGCCACCTAGCGGGAGGCGACTCCTACGAGCAGTACTTC
CASSHLAGGDSYEQYF
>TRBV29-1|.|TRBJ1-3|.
TGCAGCGCTACAGGGTTGACTGGAAACACCATATATTTT
CSATGLTGNTIYF
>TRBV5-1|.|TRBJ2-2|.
TGCGCCAGCAGCCCTGGCCGGGGTACCGGGGAGCTGTTTTTT
CASSPGRGTGELFF
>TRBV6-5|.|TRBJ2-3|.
TGTGCCAGCAGCTCGGGACAAAGCACAGATACGCAGTATTTT
CASSSGQSTDTQYF
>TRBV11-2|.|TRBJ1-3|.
TGTGCCAGCAACCCAGGCTCTGGAAACACCATATATTTT
CASNPGSGNTIYF
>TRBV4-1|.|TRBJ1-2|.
TGCGCCAGCAGCCAAGAGGCGACGTCGAGATATGGCTACACCTTC
CASSQEATSRYGYTF
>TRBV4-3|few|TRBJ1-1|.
TGCGCCAGCAGCCAAGAGAGATACACTGAAGCTTTCTTT
CASSQERYTEAFF
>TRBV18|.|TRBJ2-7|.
TGTGCCAGCTCGCCGGACAGTTACGAGCAGTACTTC
CASSPDSYEQYF
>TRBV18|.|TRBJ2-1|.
TGTGCCAGCTCACCACGGCTGAACAATGAGCAGTTCTTC
CASSPRLNNEQFF
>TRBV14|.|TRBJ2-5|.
TGTGCCAGCAGCCAAGATCTAGGGGAAGAGACCCAGTACTTC
CASSQDLGEETQYF
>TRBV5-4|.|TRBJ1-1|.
TGTGCCAGCAGCTTGACTAAGGTACAGAACACTGAAGCTTTCTTT
CASSLTKVQNTEAFF
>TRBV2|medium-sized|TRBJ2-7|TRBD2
TGTGCCAGCAGTGACGCTAGCGGGGGTTACGAGCAGTACTTC
CASSDASGGYEQYF
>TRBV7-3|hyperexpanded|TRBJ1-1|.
TGTGCCAGCAGCTTAATATCCCAGTCTGAAGCTTTCTTT
CASSLISQSEAFF
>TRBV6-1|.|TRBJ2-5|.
TGTGCCAGCAGTGAACAATACCAAGAGACCCAGTACTTC
CASSEQYQETQYF
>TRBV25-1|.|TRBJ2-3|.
TGTGCCAGCCGAAGCGGGTTAAGCACAGATACGCAGTATTTT
CASRSGLSTDTQYF
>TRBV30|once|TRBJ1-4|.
TGTGCCTGGAGTAGGGGTGCAACTAATGAAAAACTGTTTTTT
CAWSRGATNEKLFF